One T cell receptor beta chain is described in this entry. The source of the sample is a study of blood T cell repertoires in COVID-19. Overall study: Acute and convalescent COVID-19 specimens originated in the United States, Italy and Spain. PBMCs, B-cell-depleted T cells, or T cells provided the cDNA or gDNA that made up the material.

The CDR3 runs to 14 residues. Between the trimmed V and J ends, which lost 4 bases and 4 bases, there was a span of 13 bases. Germline lookup yields CDR1 LNHDA and CDR2 SQIVND (reference sequence). In the original workflow: Nucleated cell counts were estimated from reference gene primer amplification. Sequencing used immunoSEQ multiplex PCR; TCRdb keeps in-frame clones, though not all of them. V and J calls and clone size follow that table, whereas D and trimming were derived from the DNA. This table has 130,000 or so clones, around nine tenths appearing once. This receptor was taken from a woman in her 50s with acute or convalescent COVID-19. Sequenced input: peripheral blood. The rearrangement joins TRBV19 to TRBJ2-5; unclear D gene. The CDR3 DNA reads as TGTGCCAGTAGTACCTCGCCAGCGCCAGAGACCCAGTACTTC. Amino acid sequence: CASSTSPAPETQYF.